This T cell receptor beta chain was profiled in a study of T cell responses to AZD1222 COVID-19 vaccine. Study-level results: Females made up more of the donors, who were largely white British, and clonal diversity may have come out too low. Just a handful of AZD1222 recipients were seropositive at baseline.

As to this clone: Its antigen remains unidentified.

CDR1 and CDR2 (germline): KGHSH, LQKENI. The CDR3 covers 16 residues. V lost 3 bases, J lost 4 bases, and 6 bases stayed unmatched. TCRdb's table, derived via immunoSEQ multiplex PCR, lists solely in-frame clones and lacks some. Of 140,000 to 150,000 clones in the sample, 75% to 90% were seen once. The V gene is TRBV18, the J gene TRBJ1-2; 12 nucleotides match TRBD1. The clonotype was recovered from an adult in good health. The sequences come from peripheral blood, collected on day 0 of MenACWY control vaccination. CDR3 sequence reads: CASSPRDRGRGYGYTF. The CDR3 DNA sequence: TGTGCCAGCTCACCCCGGGACAGGGGGCGCGGCTATGGCTACACCTTC.